This is a list of T cell receptor beta chains from one sample in a study of T cell repertoires and HLA-DP antigens. Their antigens remain unidentified. The data were produced by immunoSEQ multiplex PCR, yet TCRdb's version contains in-frame clones alone and is incomplete. Among approximately 110,000 clones listed, about 92% were seen once. Source material: CD4+ T cells from PBMCs. The receptors come from a young woman in good health and CMV-seronegative. Each CDR3 is given with its conserved first and last residue. A D gene is named only where the DNA matches it firmly. A row's size may be missing; if present it is once, few, many or a size class.

abundance	v_gene	j_gene	d_gene	CDR3aa	CDR3nt
NA	TRBV28	TRBJ1-4	NA	CASSFSGPNEKLFF	TGTGCCAGCAGTTTCTCCGGCCCAAATGAAAAACTGTTTTTT
NA	TRBV19	TRBJ2-7	TRBD1	CASSRSGQGAYEQYF	TGTGCCAGTAGTCGCTCGGGACAGGGGGCCTACGAGCAGTACTTC
NA	TRBV2	TRBJ1-6	TRBD1	CASSPTGGVSYNSPLHF	TGTGCCAGCAGTCCAACAGGGGGGGTCAGCTATAATTCACCCCTCCACTTT
NA	TRBV4-3	TRBJ1-3	NA	CASSQEWGDSGNTIYF	TGCGCCAGCAGCCAAGAGTGGGGGGACTCTGGAAACACCATATATTTT
NA	TRBV14	TRBJ2-1	TRBD2	CASSQGNLAGVDNEQFF	TGTGCCAGCAGCCAAGGGAATCTAGCGGGAGTTGACAATGAGCAGTTCTTC
NA	TRBV27	TRBJ2-1	TRBD2	CATSREGGYYNEQFF	TGTGCCACGTCCAGGGAGGGAGGATACTACAATGAGCAGTTCTTC
NA	TRBV5-6	TRBJ2-1	NA	CASSLLGTLRNEQFF	TGTGCCAGCAGCTTGTTAGGGACTTTACGCAATGAGCAGTTCTTC
NA	TRBV6-1	TRBJ2-5	NA	CASSAGGGEETQYF	TGTGCCAGCAGCGCTGGGGGGGGCGAGGAGACCCAGTACTTC
NA	TRBV6-5	TRBJ1-1	NA	CASSYSMGAGTEAFF	TGTGCCAGCAGTTACTCGATGGGGGCCGGGACTGAAGCTTTCTTT
NA	TRBV2	TRBJ2-7	NA	CASSERLPTSYEQYF	TGTGCCAGCAGTGAACGCTTGCCTACCTCCTACGAGCAGTACTTC
NA	TRBV7-8	TRBJ1-2	NA	CASRSGWGYTF	TGTGCCAGCAGATCAGGGTGGGGCTACACCTTC
few	TRBV6-5	TRBJ1-2	NA	CASSYASPNYGYTF	TGTGCCAGCAGTTATGCTAGTCCTAACTATGGCTACACCTTC
NA	TRBV4-2	TRBJ1-2	TRBD1	CASSQVVWGGGGFDDYGYTF	TGTGCCAGCAGCCAAGTCGTATGGGGCGGAGGGGGCTTTGACGACTATGGCTACACCTTC
NA	TRBV6-4	TRBJ2-7	TRBD1	CASKKDRGAYEQYF	TGTGCCAGCAAGAAGGACAGGGGCGCCTACGAGCAGTACTTC
NA	TRBV7-9	TRBJ2-1	TRBD2	CASSLPTSGGARNEQFF	TGTGCCAGCAGCCTCCCGACTAGCGGGGGGGCCCGAAATGAGCAGTTCTTC
NA	TRBV7-9	TRBJ1-6	TRBD1	CASSLGTGGESPLHF	TGTGCCAGCAGCCTAGGGACAGGGGGCGAATCACCCCTCCACTTT
NA	TRBV28	TRBJ1-1	NA	CASSLRDTEAFF	TGTGCCAGCAGTTTGAGGGACACTGAAGCTTTCTTT
NA	TRBV28	TRBJ2-2	NA	CASTSSALAPGTGELFF	TGTGCCAGCACCTCCTCAGCACTTGCACCTGGGACCGGGGAGCTGTTTTTT
NA	TRBV10-3	TRBJ2-2	TRBD2	CATGTSGLKRSTGELFF	TGTGCCACCGGGACTAGCGGGCTTAAGCGGTCCACCGGGGAGCTGTTTTTT
NA	TRBV4-1	TRBJ2-3	NA	CASSPGRAGVFVTDTQYF	TGCGCCAGCAGCCCAGGCCGGGCAGGGGTGTTTGTAACAGATACGCAGTATTTT
NA	TRBV19	TRBJ2-3	NA	CASSIFAGNPLGTQYF	TGTGCCAGTAGTATATTCGCAGGGAACCCTCTGGGTACGCAGTATTTT
NA	TRBV7-3	TRBJ1-6	TRBD1	CASSLLGQDNSPLHF	TGTGCCAGCAGCCTACTCGGACAGGATAATTCACCCCTCCACTTT
NA	TRBV5-4	TRBJ2-7	TRBD2	CASSLGTSGSYEQYF	TGTGCCAGCAGCTTGGGGACTAGCGGTTCCTACGAGCAGTACTTC
NA	TRBV7-2	TRBJ2-4	NA	CASSSRTLENIQYF	TGTGCCAGCAGCTCCCGGACCTTAGAAAACATTCAGTACTTC
NA	TRBV9	TRBJ1-5	TRBD1	CASSVGQGDHQPQHF	TGTGCCAGCAGCGTTGGACAGGGGGATCATCAGCCCCAGCATTTT